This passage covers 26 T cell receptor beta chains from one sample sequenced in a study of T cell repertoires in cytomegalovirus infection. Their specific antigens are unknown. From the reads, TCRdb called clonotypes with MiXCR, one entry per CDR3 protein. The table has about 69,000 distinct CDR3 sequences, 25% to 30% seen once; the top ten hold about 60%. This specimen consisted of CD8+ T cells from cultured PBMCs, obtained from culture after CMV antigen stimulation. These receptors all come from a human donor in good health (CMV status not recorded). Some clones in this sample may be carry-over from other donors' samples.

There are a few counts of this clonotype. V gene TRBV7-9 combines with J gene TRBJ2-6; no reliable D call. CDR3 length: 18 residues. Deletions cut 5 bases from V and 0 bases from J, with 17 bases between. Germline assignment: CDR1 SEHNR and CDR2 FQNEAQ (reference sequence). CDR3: CASSPREPESSGANVLTF. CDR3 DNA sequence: TGTGCCAGCAGCCCAAGGGAACCCGAAAGCTCTGGGGCCAACGTCCTGACTTTC.

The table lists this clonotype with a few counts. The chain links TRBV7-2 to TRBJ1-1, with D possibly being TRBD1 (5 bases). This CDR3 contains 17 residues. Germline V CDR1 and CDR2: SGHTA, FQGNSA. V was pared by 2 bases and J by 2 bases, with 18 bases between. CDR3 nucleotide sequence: TGTGCCAGCAGCTTACCGAGGTTATGGGACGTCAACACTGAAGCTTTCTTT. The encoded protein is CASSLPRLWDVNTEAFF.

CDR3 DNA: TGTGCCAGCAGCTTAAGGTCGGGGAGTTACGAGCAGTACTTC. It codes for CASSLRSGSYEQYF. The chain employs TRBV11-2 and TRBJ2-7; TRBD2 might be the D (5 bases). The CDR3 spans 14 residues. Germline loops: CDR1 SGHAT, CDR2 FQNNGV. V dropped 2 bases and J dropped 4 bases, with 12 bases sitting between them.

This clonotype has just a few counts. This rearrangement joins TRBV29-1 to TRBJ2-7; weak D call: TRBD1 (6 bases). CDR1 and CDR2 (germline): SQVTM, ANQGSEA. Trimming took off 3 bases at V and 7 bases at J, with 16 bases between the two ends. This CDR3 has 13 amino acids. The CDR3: CSVETGSSREQYF. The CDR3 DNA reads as TGCAGCGTTGAGACAGGTTCGTCTAGGGAGCAGTACTTC.

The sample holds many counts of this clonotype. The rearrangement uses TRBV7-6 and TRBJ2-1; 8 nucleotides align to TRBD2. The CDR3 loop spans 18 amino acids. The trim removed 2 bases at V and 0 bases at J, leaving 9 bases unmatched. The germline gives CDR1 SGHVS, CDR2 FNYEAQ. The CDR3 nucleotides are TGTGCCAGCAGCTTACTATCAGCGGGGGTCAGCTCCTACAATGAGCAGTTCTTC. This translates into CASSLLSAGVSSYNEQFF.

The CDR3 reads CASSSTSGGSSYNEQFF. DNA for the CDR3: TGCGCCAGCAGTTCCACTAGCGGGGGGAGCTCCTACAATGAGCAGTTCTTC. The chain couples TRBV5-1 to TRBJ2-1; 12 nucleotides agree with TRBD2. Germline loops: CDR1 SGHRS, CDR2 YFSETQ. The CDR3 consists of 17 residues. V was clipped by 5 bases and J by 0 bases; unmatched bases: 6.

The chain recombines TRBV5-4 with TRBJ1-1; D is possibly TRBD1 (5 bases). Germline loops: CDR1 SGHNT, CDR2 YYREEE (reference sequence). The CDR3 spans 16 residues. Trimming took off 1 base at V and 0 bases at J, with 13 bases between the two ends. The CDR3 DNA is TGTGCCAGCAGCTTGAAGACGACAGTAATGAACACTGAAGCTTTCTTT. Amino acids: CASSLKTTVMNTEAFF.

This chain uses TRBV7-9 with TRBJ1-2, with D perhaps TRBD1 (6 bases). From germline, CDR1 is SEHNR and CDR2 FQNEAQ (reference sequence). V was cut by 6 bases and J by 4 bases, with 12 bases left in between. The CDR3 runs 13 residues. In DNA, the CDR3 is TGTGCCAGCAGTATGGGACAATCCTATGGCTACACCTTC. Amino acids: CASSMGQSYGYTF.

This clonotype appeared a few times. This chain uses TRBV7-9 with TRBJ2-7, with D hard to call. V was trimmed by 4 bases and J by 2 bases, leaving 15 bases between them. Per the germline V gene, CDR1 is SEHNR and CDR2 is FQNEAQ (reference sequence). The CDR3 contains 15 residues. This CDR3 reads CASSSHLDVTYEQYF. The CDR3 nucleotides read TGTGCCAGCAGCTCCCACCTGGACGTAACCTACGAGCAGTACTTC.

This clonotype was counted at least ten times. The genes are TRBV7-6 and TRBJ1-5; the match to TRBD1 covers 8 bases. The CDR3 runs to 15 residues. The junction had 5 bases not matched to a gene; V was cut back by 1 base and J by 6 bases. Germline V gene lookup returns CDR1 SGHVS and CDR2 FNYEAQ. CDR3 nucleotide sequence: TGTGCCAGCAGCTTAGAGGGACAGGATGGTCAGCCCCAGCATTTT. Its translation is CASSLEGQDGQPQHF.

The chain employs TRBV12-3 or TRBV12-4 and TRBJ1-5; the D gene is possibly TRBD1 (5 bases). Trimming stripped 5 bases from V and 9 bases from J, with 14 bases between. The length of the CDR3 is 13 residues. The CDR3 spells CASSPLGAGPQHF. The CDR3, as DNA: TGTGCCAGCAGTCCCCTTGGGGCCGGGCCCCAGCATTTT.

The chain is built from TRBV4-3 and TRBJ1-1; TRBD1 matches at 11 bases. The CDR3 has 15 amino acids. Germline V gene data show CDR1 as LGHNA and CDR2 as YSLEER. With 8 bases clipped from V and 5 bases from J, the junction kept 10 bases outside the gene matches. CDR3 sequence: CASGPGTGGLTEAFF. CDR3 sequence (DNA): TGCGCCAGCGGACCCGGGACAGGGGGTCTTACTGAAGCTTTCTTT.

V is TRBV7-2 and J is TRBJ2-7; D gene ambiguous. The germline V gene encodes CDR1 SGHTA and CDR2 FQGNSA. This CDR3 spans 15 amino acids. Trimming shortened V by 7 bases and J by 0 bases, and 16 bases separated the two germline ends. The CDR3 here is CASTKGGGSSYEQYF. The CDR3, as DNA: TGTGCCAGCACCAAGGGTGGCGGCAGCTCCTACGAGCAGTACTTC.

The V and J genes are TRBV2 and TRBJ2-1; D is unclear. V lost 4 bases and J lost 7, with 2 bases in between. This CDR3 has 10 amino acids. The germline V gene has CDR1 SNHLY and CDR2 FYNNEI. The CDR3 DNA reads TGTGCCAGCAGTGGGAATGAGCAGTTCTTC. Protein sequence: CASSGNEQFF.

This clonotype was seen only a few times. CDR3 sequence (DNA): TGTGCCAGCAGTTTCGGGACAGGCACTGAAGCTTTCTTT. Its protein is CASSFGTGTEAFF. This chain joins TRBV27 and TRBJ1-1, with 8 nucleotides matching TRBD1. The CDR3 runs to 13 residues. Trimming removed 3 bases from V and 4 bases from J; junction bases left unmatched: 1. Per the germline V gene, CDR1 is MNHEY and CDR2 is SMNVEV (reference sequence).

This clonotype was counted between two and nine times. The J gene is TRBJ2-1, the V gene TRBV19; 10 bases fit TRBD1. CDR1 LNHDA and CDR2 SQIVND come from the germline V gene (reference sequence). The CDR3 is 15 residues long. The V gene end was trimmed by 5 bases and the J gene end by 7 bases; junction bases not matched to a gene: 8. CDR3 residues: CASSADRGLVNEQFF. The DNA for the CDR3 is TGTGCCAGTAGTGCCGACAGGGGGCTGGTGAATGAGCAGTTCTTC.

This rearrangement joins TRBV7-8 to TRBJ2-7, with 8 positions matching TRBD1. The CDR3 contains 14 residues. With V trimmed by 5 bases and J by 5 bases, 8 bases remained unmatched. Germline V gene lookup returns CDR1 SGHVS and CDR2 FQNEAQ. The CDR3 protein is CASSPWTGYDEQYF. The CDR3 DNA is TGTGCCAGCAGCCCCTGGACAGGGTACGACGAGCAGTACTTC. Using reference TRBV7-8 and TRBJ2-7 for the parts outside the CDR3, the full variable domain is GAGVSQSPRYKVAKRGQDVALRCDPISGHVSLFWYQQALGQGPEFLTYFQNEAQLDKSGLPSDRFFAERPEGSVSTLKIQRTQQEDSAVYLCASSPWTGYDEQYFGPGTRLTVT.

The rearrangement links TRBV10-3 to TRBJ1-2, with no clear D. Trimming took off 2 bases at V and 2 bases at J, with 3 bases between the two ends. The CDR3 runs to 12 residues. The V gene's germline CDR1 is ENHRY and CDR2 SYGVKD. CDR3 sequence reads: CAISEGNYGYTF. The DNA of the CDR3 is TGTGCCATCAGTGAGGGGAACTATGGCTACACCTTC.

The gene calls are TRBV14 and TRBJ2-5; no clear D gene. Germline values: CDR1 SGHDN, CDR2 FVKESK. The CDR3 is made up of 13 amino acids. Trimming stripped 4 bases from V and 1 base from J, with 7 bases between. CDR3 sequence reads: CASSPVGQETQYF. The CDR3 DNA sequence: TGTGCCAGCAGCCCCGTCGGCCAAGAGACCCAGTACTTC.

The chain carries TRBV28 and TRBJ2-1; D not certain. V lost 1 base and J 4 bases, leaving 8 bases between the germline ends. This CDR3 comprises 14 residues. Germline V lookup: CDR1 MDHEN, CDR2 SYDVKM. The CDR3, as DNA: TGTGCCAGCAGTTTATTTAGTGCTTACAATGAGCAGTTCTTC. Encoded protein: CASSLFSAYNEQFF.

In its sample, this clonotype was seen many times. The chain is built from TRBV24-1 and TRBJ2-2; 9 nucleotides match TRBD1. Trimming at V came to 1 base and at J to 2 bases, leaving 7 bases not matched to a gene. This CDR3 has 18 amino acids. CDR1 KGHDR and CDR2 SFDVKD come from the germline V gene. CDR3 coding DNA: TGTGCCACCAGTGATTTCTCCGGGACAGGGTCAAACACCGGGGAGCTGTTTTTT. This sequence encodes CATSDFSGTGSNTGELFF.

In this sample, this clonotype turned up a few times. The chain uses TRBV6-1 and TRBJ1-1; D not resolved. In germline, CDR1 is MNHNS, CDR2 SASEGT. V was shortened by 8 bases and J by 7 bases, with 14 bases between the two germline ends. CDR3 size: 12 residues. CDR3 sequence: CASSKGTFEAFF. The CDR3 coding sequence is TGTGCCAGCTCGAAGGGAACATTTGAAGCTTTCTTT.

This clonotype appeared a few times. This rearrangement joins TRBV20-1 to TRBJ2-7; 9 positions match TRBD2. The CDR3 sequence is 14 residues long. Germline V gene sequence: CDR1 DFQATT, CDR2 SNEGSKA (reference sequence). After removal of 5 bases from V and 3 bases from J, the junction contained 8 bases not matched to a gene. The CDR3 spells CSAPKLAGNYEQYF. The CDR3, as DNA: TGCAGTGCTCCAAAGCTAGCGGGGAACTACGAGCAGTACTTC.

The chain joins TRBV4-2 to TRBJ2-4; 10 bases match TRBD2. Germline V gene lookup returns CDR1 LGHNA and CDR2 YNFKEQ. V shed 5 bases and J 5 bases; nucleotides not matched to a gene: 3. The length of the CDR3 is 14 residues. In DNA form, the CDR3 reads TGTGCCAGCAGCAACCTAGCGGGGGAAAACATTCAGTACTTC. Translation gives CASSNLAGENIQYF.

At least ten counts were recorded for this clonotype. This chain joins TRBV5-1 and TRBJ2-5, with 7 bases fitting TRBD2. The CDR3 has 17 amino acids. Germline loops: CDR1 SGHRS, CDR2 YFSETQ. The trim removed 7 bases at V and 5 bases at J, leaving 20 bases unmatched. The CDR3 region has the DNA TGCGCCAGCGCTCAGGACGGTGAGGGAGGGCCCTGGGAGACCCAGTACTTC. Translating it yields CASAQDGEGGPWETQYF.

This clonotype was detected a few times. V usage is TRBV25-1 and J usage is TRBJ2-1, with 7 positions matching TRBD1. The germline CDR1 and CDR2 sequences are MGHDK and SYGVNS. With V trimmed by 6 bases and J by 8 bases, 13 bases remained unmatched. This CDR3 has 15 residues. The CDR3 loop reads CASSGDRGPADEQFF. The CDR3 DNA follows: TGTGCCAGCAGCGGGGATAGGGGGCCGGCCGATGAGCAGTTCTTC.